This T cell receptor beta chain was profiled in a study of shared clonotypes between healthy human individuals. Across the whole study: Three plates were used per donor for CD4 naive, three for CD4 memory, two for CD8 naive and one for CD8 memory.

Profiling relied on immunoSEQ multiplex PCR, and the TCRdb table lists in-frame clones only, not all of them. The profile shows some 2,100,000 clones, about 92% of them singletons. Trimming pared 0 bases from V and 1 base from J, leaving 16 bases between. The germline CDR1 and CDR2 sequences are GTSNPN and SVGIG (reference sequence). This CDR3 spans 17 amino acids. Naive CD8 cells lacked CD45RO and underwent positive selection for CCR7, leaving out terminally differentiated effector memory CD45RA+ cells. This TCR was sampled from a man aged 18-30 years in good health. Some clones in this sample may be carry-over from other donors' samples. The sequencing sample was made of naive CD8+ T cells from PBMCs. This chain joins TRBV30 and TRBJ2-1; no clear D. CDR3 loop: CAWSVGVRIRSYNEQFF. DNA of the CDR3: TGTGCCTGGAGTGTCGGCGTTCGGATTCGGTCCTACAATGAGCAGTTCTTC.